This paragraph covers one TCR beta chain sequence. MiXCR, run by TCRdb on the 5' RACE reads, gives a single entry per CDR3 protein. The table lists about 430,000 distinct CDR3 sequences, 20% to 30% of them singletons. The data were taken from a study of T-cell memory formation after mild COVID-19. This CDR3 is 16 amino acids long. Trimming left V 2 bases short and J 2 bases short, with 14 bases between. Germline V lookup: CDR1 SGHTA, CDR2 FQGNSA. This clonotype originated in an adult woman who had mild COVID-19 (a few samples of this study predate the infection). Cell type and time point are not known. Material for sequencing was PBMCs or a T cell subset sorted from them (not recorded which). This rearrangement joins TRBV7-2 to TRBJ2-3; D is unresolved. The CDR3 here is CASSLRDLLSTDTQYF. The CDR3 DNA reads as TGTGCCAGCAGCTTACGTGACCTACTCTCCACAGATACGCAGTATTTT.